The 16 T cell receptor beta chains below come from one sample, sequenced in a study of blood T cell repertoires in COVID-19 (dated by TCRdb to the early 2020s). The method behind the library was the immunoSEQ multiplex PCR assay. As stored in TCRdb, this immuneACCESS dataset retains in-frame rearrangements with V and J assigned. A fraction of the clones does not appear; measured against another copy, unresolved V genes explain less than half of the discrepancy, and the remainder lacks a known reason. In all, the sample holds approximately 330,000 clones, and approximately 86% of those were seen once. The top ten clones comprise around 4.4% of the sample. Sequencing input: PBMCs or T cells enriched from blood (not recorded which). The origin of the receptors is a woman between 35 and 50 years old with acute COVID-19.

The rearrangement joins TRBV11-1 to TRBJ1-2; D is unclear. This CDR3 has 16 residues. The V gene's germline CDR1 is SGHAT and CDR2 FQDESV (reference sequence). V lost 2 bases and J lost 7, with 20 bases in between. The CDR3 DNA sequence: TGTGCCAGCAGCTTAACTAGCCGCCACCGGTCGCTTGGCTACACCTTC. It yields the protein CASSLTSRHRSLGYTF.

The rearrangement joins TRBV2 to TRBJ2-2, with a weak D call TRBD1 (6 bases). Germline-derived CDR1 and CDR2 are SNHLY and FYNNEI. V was trimmed by 2 bases and J by 0 bases, leaving 7 bases between them. The CDR3 sequence is 15 residues long. DNA of the CDR3: TGTGCCAGCAGTGAATGGGGGCCGAACACCGGGGAGCTGTTTTTT. Protein sequence: CASSEWGPNTGELFF.

The chain links TRBV5-8 to TRBJ2-3; TRBD1 matches 7 bases. The CDR3 runs to 16 residues. Germline V gives CDR1 SGHTS, CDR2 YDEGEE. J lost 2 bases, V lost 0 bases, and 6 bases had no gene match. This CDR3 is CASSLVTGQTTDTQYF. CDR3 in DNA: TGTGCCAGCAGCTTGGTAACGGGACAGACCACAGATACGCAGTATTTT. The variable domain in full, completed from reference TRBV5-8 and TRBJ2-3, reads EAGVTQSPTHLIKTRGQQATLRCSPISGHTSVYWYQQALGLGLQFLLWYDEGEERNRGNFPPRFSGRQFPNYSSELNVNALELEDSALYLCASSLVTGQTTDTQYFGPGTRLTVL.

The gene calls are TRBV14 and TRBJ2-1; tentatively, D is TRBD2 (5 bases). The germline V gene has CDR1 SGHDN and CDR2 FVKESK. Trimming removed 4 bases from V and 5 bases from J, with 9 bases in between. CDR3 length: 13 residues. The CDR3 DNA is TGTGCCAGCAGCCCTTTGAGGGACAATGAGCAGTTCTTC. Translating it yields CASSPLRDNEQFF. The variable domain in full, completed from reference TRBV14 and TRBJ2-1, reads EAGVTQFPSHSVIEKGQTVTLRCDPISGHDNLYWYRRVMGKEIKFLLHFVKESKQDESGMPNNRFLAERTGGTYSTLKVQPAELEDSGVYFCASSPLRDNEQFFGPGTRLTVL.

This sequence joins TRBV19 and TRBJ1-2; TRBD1 might be the D (6 bases). The CDR3 has 14 amino acids. Germline V gene sequence: CDR1 LNHDA, CDR2 SQIVND (reference sequence). Trimming shortened V by 3 bases and J by 1 base, and 9 bases separated the two germline ends. The CDR3 region is CASSIQGNNYGYTF. The CDR3 nucleotides read TGTGCCAGTAGTATCCAGGGGAATAACTATGGCTACACCTTC.

The DNA of the CDR3 is TGTGCCAGCAAACGATCTGCCGGGACAAACTACGAGCAGTACTTC. Its protein product is CASKRSAGTNYEQYF. This chain joins TRBV27 and TRBJ2-7; tentatively, D is TRBD1 (6 bases). CDR1 is MNHEY, CDR2 SMNVEV, per germline (reference sequence). This CDR3 spans 15 amino acids. V was pared by 7 bases and J by 3 bases, with 19 bases between.

The chain recombines TRBV11-2 with TRBJ1-2; tentatively, D is TRBD1 (6 bases). V was trimmed by 2 bases and J by 8 bases, leaving 12 bases between them. Germline V CDR1 and CDR2: SGHAT, FQNNGV. The CDR3 is made up of 13 amino acids. The CDR3 loop reads CASSLRQVGGYTF. The CDR3 DNA is TGTGCCAGCAGCTTAAGACAGGTGGGGGGCTACACCTTC.

This chain connects TRBV6-5 to TRBJ2-3; 10 bases line up with TRBD1. The CDR3 is 14 residues long. CDR1 and CDR2 from the germline V gene are MNHEY and SVGAGI. V shed 6 bases, J shed 8 bases, and the junction held 8 bases outside the gene matches. In DNA form, the CDR3 reads TGTGCCAGCAGGGGACAGGGGTTCGAGAGTACGCAGTATTTT. This encodes CASRGQGFESTQYF.

This clone has a single count. The rearrangement uses TRBV6-5 and TRBJ2-5; D may be TRBD1 (6 bases). The V end was cut by 5 bases, the J end by 2 bases, with 15 bases between. Germline V gives CDR1 MNHEY, CDR2 SVGAGI. This CDR3 is 15 amino acids long. The CDR3 is CASSPRGARQETQYF. Here the CDR3 DNA reads TGTGCCAGCAGTCCCAGGGGTGCTAGACAAGAGACCCAGTACTTC.

CDR3: CASSRTGLAGGNEQFF. The CDR3 region has the DNA TGTGCCAGCAGCCGGACCGGACTAGCGGGGGGAAATGAGCAGTTCTTC. This chain links TRBV3-1 (or the pseudogene TRBV3-2) with TRBJ2-1; 14 bases match TRBD2. Germline values: CDR1 LGHDT, CDR2 YNNKEL (reference sequence). The CDR3 is 16 amino acids. V was pared by 4 bases and J by 7 bases, with 6 bases of the junction left unmatched.

The V and J genes are TRBV5-1 and TRBJ2-1; 16 positions agree with TRBD2. There are 17 residues in the CDR3. Germline CDR1 is SGHRS and CDR2 is YFSETQ. The V segment lost 3 bases and the J segment 8 bases; nucleotides outside the gene matches: 8. CDR3 residues: CASSSGTSGRAVYEQFF. The CDR3 DNA follows: TGCGCCAGCAGCTCCGGGACTAGCGGGAGGGCGGTGTATGAGCAGTTCTTC. The full variable domain, rest sourced from reference TRBV5-1 and TRBJ2-1, is KAGVTQTPRYLIKTRGQQVTLSCSPISGHRSVSWYQQTPGQGLQFLFEYFSETQRNKGNFPGRFSGRQFSNSRSEMNVSTLELGDSALYLCASSSGTSGRAVYEQFFGPGTRLTVL.

This clone has just a few counts. The rearrangement joins TRBV19 to TRBJ1-1; D perhaps matches TRBD1 (5 bases). In germline, CDR1 is LNHDA, CDR2 SQIVND (reference sequence). The ends were cut back, 6 bases at V and 0 bases at J, with 20 bases in the middle. The CDR3 spans 17 residues. The CDR3 here is CASRGRAGNRMNTEAFF. The CDR3 nucleotides read TGTGCCAGTAGGGGTCGGGCAGGGAATAGGATGAACACTGAAGCTTTCTTT.

The J gene is TRBJ1-2, the V gene TRBV19; TRBD1 matches 8 bases. J gave up 7 bases and V 4 bases, and 14 bases lay outside the gene matches. Germline lookup yields CDR1 LNHDA and CDR2 SQIVND (reference sequence). The CDR3 spans 16 residues. CDR3: CASSTATPSDRAGYTF. The CDR3 DNA sequence: TGTGCCAGTAGTACCGCCACACCCTCGGACAGGGCTGGCTACACCTTC.

As regards this clone: This sample also contains other DNA sequences that code for the same CDR3. The chain uses TRBV24-1 and TRBJ2-1; 13 nucleotides align to TRBD2. After removal of 7 bases from V and 5 bases from J, the junction contained 1 base not matched to a gene. The CDR3 totals 14 residues. Germline CDR1 is KGHDR and CDR2 is SFDVKD. The DNA for the CDR3 is TGTGCCACCAGGGGACTAGCGGGAAACAATGAGCAGTTCTTC. Protein sequence: CATRGLAGNNEQFF.

The chain joins TRBV4-3 to TRBJ2-1; 8 nucleotides agree with TRBD1. In germline, CDR1 is LGHNA, CDR2 YSLEER. Trimming at V came to 8 bases and at J to 9 bases, leaving 15 bases not matched to a gene. The CDR3 has 15 amino acids. The CDR3 loop is CASEKTSGGFGEQFF. The CDR3, as DNA: TGCGCCAGCGAAAAGACCTCAGGGGGCTTCGGTGAGCAGTTCTTC.

This clone showed up just once. The chain recombines TRBV5-5 with TRBJ1-5; D remains unclear. Germline values: CDR1 SGHKS, CDR2 YYEKEE (reference sequence). This CDR3 contains 14 residues. The V end was cut by 0 bases, the J end by 0 bases, with 4 bases between. The CDR3 coding sequence is TGTGCCAGCAGCTTGGAGCATAGCAATCAGCCCCAGCATTTT. Translating gives CASSLEHSNQPQHF. Drawing the rest from reference TRBV5-5 and TRBJ1-5, the complete variable domain is DAGVTQSPTHLIKTRGQQVTLRCSPISGHKSVSWYQQVLGQGPQFIFQYYEKEERGRGNFPDRFSARQFPNYSSELNVNALLLGDSALYLCASSLEHSNQPQHFGDGTRLSIL.